The T cell receptor beta chain under discussion was sequenced for a study of cytomegalovirus exposure and HLA in healthy donors. Overall study findings and caveats: Another analysis was done later, and it associated around 16,000 TCR beta sequences with HLA alleles at 0.05 false discovery rate. There were approximately 150 TCR beta chains listed as cytomegalovirus-associated. Researchers reported from a later analysis that most CMV-associated TCR beta chains appeared HLA-restricted.

Researchers ran the PCR with 60 Vbeta and 13 Jbeta primers. Clones were read by immunoSEQ multiplex PCR, and TCRdb kept only the in-frame ones, dropping some. The table includes around 76,000 clones, 70% detected once. It was healthy bone marrow donors who served as donors. As concerns this clone: Its antigen is still unknown.

Germline V gene data show CDR1 as SGHTA and CDR2 as FQGNSA. The length of the CDR3 is 13 residues. Trimming cost V 8 bases and J 6 bases; bases outside gene matches: 4. The chain recombines TRBV7-2 with TRBJ1-5; 10 bases are shared with TRBD1. The sequence was obtained from a woman aged 45-65 years in good health and CMV-seropositive. The sequenced sample was PBMCs. For the CDR3, the DNA is TGTGCCAGCGGTGACAGGGGGCCTCAGCCCCAGCATTTT. Translating gives CASGDRGPQPQHF.